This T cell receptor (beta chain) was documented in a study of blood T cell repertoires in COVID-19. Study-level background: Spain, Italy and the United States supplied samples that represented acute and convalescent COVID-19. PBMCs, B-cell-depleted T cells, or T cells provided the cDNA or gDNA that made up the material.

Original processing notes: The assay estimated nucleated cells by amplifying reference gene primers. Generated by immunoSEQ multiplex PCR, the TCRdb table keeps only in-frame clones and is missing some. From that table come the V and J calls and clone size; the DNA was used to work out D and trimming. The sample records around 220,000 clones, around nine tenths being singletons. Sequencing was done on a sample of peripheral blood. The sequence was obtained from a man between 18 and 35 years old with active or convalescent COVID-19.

The CDR3 loop is CASSYAGIKYGYTF. In DNA, the CDR3 is TGTGCCAGCAGTTACGCGGGTATCAAATATGGCTACACCTTC. The chain uses TRBV28 and TRBJ1-2; D uncertain. Between the trimmed V and J ends, which lost 4 bases and 5 bases, there was a span of 14 bases. The CDR3 is 14 amino acids. Germline lookup yields CDR1 MDHEN and CDR2 SYDVKM.